This TCR beta chain was retrieved from a study of CD8+CD57+ T cells in acquired aplastic anemia (dated by TCRdb to the late 2010s). Describing the broader study: A mean of approximately 3 ug of DNA, ranging from roughly 0.2 to 30 ug, was extracted from sorted CD4+ and CD8+ cells. Healthy donor samples averaged approximately 10 million reads for CD4+ and 11 million to 13 million for CD8+ cells.

The investigation overall reported the following: No significant difference in CD8+ Simpson's diversity was found between patients and healthy controls (P=0.060). Roughly 29 CD8+ CDR3 sequences were shared between patients and controls but appeared highly expressed in patients and within their immunodominant clones.

TCR beta VDJ combination and CDR3 sequence profiling used genomic DNA as the template. An Illumina HiSeq 2000 was used for TCR repertoire sequencing. In the paper's pipeline: TRBV/TRBJ rearrangement plots, CDR3 size and DJ length profiles, and Simpson's diversity index were used to evaluate the repertoires. The most abundant DNA sequence in the deep sequencing data was taken as the immunodominant clone. CDR3 amino acid sequences were checked for sharing across subjects and were also compared against the VDJdb database and published repertoires. Using fastp trimming at Q25 and MiXCR clonotype assembly, TCRdb reanalyzed the public sequencing data and kept in-frame beta chains. Duplicate CDR3 protein sequences are folded into a single record with the most common DNA and genes. TCRdb, not the authors, supplied the V and J calls. The table for this sample lists some 200,000 distinct CDR3 sequences; roughly 55% of them were counted only once. Approximately 30% of the sample is held by the ten biggest clonotypes.

This clonotype was picked up many times. It lacks a known antigen. No clone much larger than this one lies a single base away; base qualities are absent. The study deep-sequenced TCR repertoires of sorted CD4+ and CD8+ blood T cells from severe aplastic anemia patients and healthy subjects. Ficoll-Paque density gradient centrifugation was used to isolate peripheral blood mononuclear cells. Before DNA extraction, CD4+ and CD8+ T cells were sorted by FACS or by magnetic beads. The germline V gene sets CDR1 to SGHAT and CDR2 to FQNNGV. Inclusive of the bounding cysteine and phenylalanine, the CDR3 is 13 residues long. Left in the record is the CDR3 DNA by itself, 39 bases read in frame from the first base. V and J lose 4 bases and 4 bases, and a span of 8 bases separates them.

Here the chain combines TRBV11-2 and TRBJ1-5; the best D guess is TRBD1, with 5 bases matching. This clonotype originated in a human donor in good health. Sequencing input: sorted CD4+, CD8+, or CD8+CD57+ T cells (not recorded which) from PBMCs. The base sequence is TGTGCCAGCAGCTCGGGGGGAAATCAGCCCCAGCATTTT. It is translated as CASSSGGNQPQHF.